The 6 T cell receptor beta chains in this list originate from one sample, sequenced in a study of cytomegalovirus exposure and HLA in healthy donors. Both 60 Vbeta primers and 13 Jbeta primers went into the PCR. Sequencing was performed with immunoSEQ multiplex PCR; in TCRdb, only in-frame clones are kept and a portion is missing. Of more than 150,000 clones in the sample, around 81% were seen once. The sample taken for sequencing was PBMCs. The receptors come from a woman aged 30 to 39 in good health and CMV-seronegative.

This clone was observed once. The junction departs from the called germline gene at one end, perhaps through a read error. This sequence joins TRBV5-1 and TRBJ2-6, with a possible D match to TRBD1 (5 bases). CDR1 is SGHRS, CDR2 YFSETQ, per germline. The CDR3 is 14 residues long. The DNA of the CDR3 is TGCGCCAGCAGCTTCAGGGTTGGGGCCAACGGCCTGACTTTC. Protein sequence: CASSFRVGANGLTF.

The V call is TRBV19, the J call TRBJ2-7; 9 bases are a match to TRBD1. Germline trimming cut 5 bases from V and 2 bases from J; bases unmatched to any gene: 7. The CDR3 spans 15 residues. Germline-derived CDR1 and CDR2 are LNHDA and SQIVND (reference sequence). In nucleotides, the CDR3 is TGTGCCAGTAGTCCACGACAGGGGGGCACCTACGAGCAGTACTTC. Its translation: CASSPRQGGTYEQYF.

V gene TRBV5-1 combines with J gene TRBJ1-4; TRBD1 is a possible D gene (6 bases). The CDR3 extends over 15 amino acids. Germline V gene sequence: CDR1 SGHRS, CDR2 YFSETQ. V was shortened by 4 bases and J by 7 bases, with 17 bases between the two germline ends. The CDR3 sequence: CASSPNRDPSEKLFF. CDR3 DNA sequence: TGCGCCAGCAGCCCCAACAGGGATCCGAGTGAAAAACTGTTTTTT.

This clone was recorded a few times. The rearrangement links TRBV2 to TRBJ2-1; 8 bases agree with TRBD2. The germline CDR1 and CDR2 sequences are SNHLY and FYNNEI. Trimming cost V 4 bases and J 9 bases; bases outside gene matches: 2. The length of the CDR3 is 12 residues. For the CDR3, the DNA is TGTGCCAGCAGTGGGACTAGCCGTGAGCAGTTCTTC. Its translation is CASSGTSREQFF.

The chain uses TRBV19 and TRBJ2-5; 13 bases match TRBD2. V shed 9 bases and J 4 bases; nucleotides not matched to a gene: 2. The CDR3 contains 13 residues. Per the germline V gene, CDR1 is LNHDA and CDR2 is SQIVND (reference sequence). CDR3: CASRLAGGETQYF. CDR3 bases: TGTGCCAGCAGACTAGCGGGGGGAGAGACCCAGTACTTC.

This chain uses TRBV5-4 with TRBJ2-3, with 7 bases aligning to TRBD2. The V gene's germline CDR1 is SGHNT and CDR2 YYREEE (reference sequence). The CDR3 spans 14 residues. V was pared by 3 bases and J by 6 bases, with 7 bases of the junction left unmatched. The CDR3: CASSSGGDSDTQYF. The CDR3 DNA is TGTGCCAGCAGCTCGGGGGGAGATTCGGATACGCAGTATTTT. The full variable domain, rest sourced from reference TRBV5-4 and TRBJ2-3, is ETGVTQSPTHLIKTRGQQVTLRCSSQSGHNTVSWYQQALGQGPQFIFQYYREEENGRGNFPPRFSGLQFPNYSSELNVNALELDDSALYLCASSSGGDSDTQYFGPGTRLTVL.